A selection of T cell receptor beta chains follows, all from one sample in a study of beta chain features in type 1 diabetes. The assay was immunoSEQ multiplex PCR, and TCRdb's table has in-frame clones only and misses some. The table includes around 300,000 clones, around 15% detected once. Sequences were obtained from central memory CD4+ T cells from blood. The receptors shown here come from a young man in good health. Each CDR3 is given with its conserved first and last residue. Each record gives: clone size, D gene, V gene, J gene, CDR3 DNA, CDR3 protein. A D gene is named only where the DNA matches it firmly. Expanded clones are given a class, and other clones once, few, many or no size at all.

few	-	TRBV9	TRBJ2-3	TGTGCCAGCAGCGTAGACAGAACAGATACGCAGTATTTT	CASSVDRTDTQYF
few	TRBD1	TRBV7-2	TRBJ1-2	TGTGCCAGCAGCTCTCCCTGGGGACAGGGTGTCTATGGCTACACCTTC	CASSSPWGQGVYGYTF
-	TRBD2	TRBV2	TRBJ2-2	TGTGCCAGCAGTCCTACTAGCGGGGGTAACACCGGGGAGCTGTTTTTT	CASSPTSGGNTGELFF
-	TRBD1	TRBV5-1	TRBJ1-1	TGCGCCAGCAGCTTGGAAGGACAGGGGAGGAGGGCTGAAGCTTTCTTT	CASSLEGQGRRAEAFF
few	-	TRBV7-2	TRBJ2-3	TGTGCCAGCAGCTTAAAAGTGGGGCACACAGATACGCAGTATTTT	CASSLKVGHTDTQYF
-	-	TRBV4-3	TRBJ1-1	TGCGCCAGCAGCCAAGTGATGAACACTGAAGCTTTCTTT	CASSQVMNTEAFF
many	TRBD1	TRBV12-5	TRBJ1-3	TGTGCTAGTGGTTTGGAGACAGGGGGAAACACCATATATTTT	CASGLETGGNTIYF
few	-	TRBV27	TRBJ1-4	TGTGCCAGCAGTTTAAGGGGGAGAGGTGAAAAACTGTTTTTT	CASSLRGRGEKLFF
few	-	TRBV30	TRBJ2-2	TGTGCCTGGAGTGTAGGGCTAGTCTTGAACACCGGGGAGCTGTTTTTT	CAWSVGLVLNTGELFF
-	-	TRBV5-4	TRBJ2-3	TGTGCCAGCAGCTTGAGGGGCGGACGCACAGATACGCAGTATTTT	CASSLRGGRTDTQYF
few	TRBD2	TRBV10-3	TRBJ2-5	TGTGCCATCAGGGCGGGGGGACTACAAGAGACCCAGTACTTC	CAIRAGGLQETQYF
-	-	TRBV27	TRBJ1-1	TGTGCCAGCAGTGGGCGCGGGCTGGCTGAAGCTTTCTTT	CASSGRGLAEAFF
-	-	TRBV4-3	TRBJ1-3	TGCGCCAGCAGCCAAGTCCGCAGCGGAGTCGGAAACACCATATATTTT	CASSQVRSGVGNTIYF
-	-	TRBV4-1	TRBJ2-5	TGCGCCAGCAGCCAAGCCAGGGGCGAGACCCAGTACTTC	CASSQARGETQYF
few	TRBD1	TRBV15	TRBJ2-7	TGTGCCACCAGCCTAGACAGGGTAGCTATAGAGCAGTACTTC	CATSLDRVAIEQYF
-	-	TRBV10-3	TRBJ2-5	TGTGCCATCAGTGAGTCTGGGGCCGGAAAAGAGACCCAGTACTTC	CAISESGAGKETQYF
-	TRBD2	TRBV27	TRBJ2-2	TGTGCCAGCAGACAAACTAGCGGGAGGGTATCCGGGGAGCTGTTTTTT	CASRQTSGRVSGELFF
-	-	TRBV7-2	TRBJ2-1	TGTGCCAGCAGCTCCCGGACAGTTACCTACAATGAGCAGTTCTTC	CASSSRTVTYNEQFF
few	TRBD1	TRBV27	TRBJ1-3	TGTGCCAGCAGTTTATCCCGAGCCGGGACAGGGAATGGAAACACCATATATTTT	CASSLSRAGTGNGNTIYF
-	-	TRBV20-1	TRBJ2-1	TGCAGTGCTAGAGCCAGATATGAGCAGTTCTTC	CSARARYEQFF
-	TRBD1	TRBV6-1	TRBJ1-2	TGTGCCAGCAGTCAGGGACAGGGAGGTGGCTACACCTTC	CASSQGQGGGYTF
once	-	TRBV6-5	TRBJ2-3	TGTGCCAGCAGTGTCTTCTGGCGAACAGATACGCAGTATTTT	CASSVFWRTDTQYF
-	TRBD2	TRBV7-3	TRBJ2-5	TGTGCCAGCAGCTCGGGAGGGAAAGAGACCCAGTACTTC	CASSSGGKETQYF
-	-	TRBV11-2	TRBJ2-1	TGTGCCAGCAGCTTAGGGGGGGGCAGGAACAATGAGCAGTTCTTC	CASSLGGGRNNEQFF
few	TRBD1	TRBV11-2	TRBJ2-3	TGTGCCAGCAGCCCGCCGCACTCACGGACAGGGGGAAGCACAGATACGCAGTATTTT	CASSPPHSRTGGSTDTQYF
-	TRBD1	TRBV5-6	TRBJ2-5	TGTGCCAGCAGCTTAGGGGGCGTCGAGACCCAGTACTTC	CASSLGGVETQYF
-	-	TRBV5-1	TRBJ2-3	TGCGCCAGCAGCGTCGTAGGCTCGGGCACAGATACGCAGTATTTT	CASSVVGSGTDTQYF
few	-	TRBV7-7	TRBJ2-5	TGTGCCAGCAGTGGCCAGGGCCGTCAAGAGACCCAGTACTTC	CASSGQGRQETQYF
-	-	TRBV7-8	TRBJ2-5	TGTGCCAGCAGCTACGACAGTAAAGAGACCCAGTACTTC	CASSYDSKETQYF
few	-	TRBV5-4	TRBJ2-5	TGTGCCAGCAGCTTACGGCAAGAGACCCAGTACTTC	CASSLRQETQYF
-	-	TRBV5-5	TRBJ2-2	TGTGCCAGCAGCTTAGGACACCCGAACACCGGGGAGCTGTTTTTT	CASSLGHPNTGELFF
few	TRBD2	TRBV7-9	TRBJ2-5	TGTGCCGTTCCACCTAGCGGGGGGCAGACCCAGTACTTC	CAVPPSGGQTQYF
few	-	TRBV29-1	TRBJ2-5	TGCAGCGTACACCACAATTCCGCAGAGACCCAGTACTTC	CSVHHNSAETQYF
few	TRBD1	TRBV4-3	TRBJ1-1	TGCGCCAGCAGCCGACAGGGTGGGGCGAACACTGAAGCTTTCTTT	CASSRQGGANTEAFF
few	-	TRBV10-3	TRBJ2-1	TGTGCCATCAGTGGAAAATATGAGCAGTTCTTC	CAISGKYEQFF
few	-	TRBV11-2	TRBJ2-2	TGTGCCAGCAGCCAGGTAGCCAACACCGGGGAGCTGTTTTTT	CASSQVANTGELFF
few	-	TRBV14	TRBJ2-3	TGTGCCAGCAGCCACCTCTCCCTGACCACAGATACGCAGTATTTT	CASSHLSLTTDTQYF